The 2 T cell receptor beta chains reported below all come from one sample, sequenced in a study of T cell changes during pregnancy in multiple sclerosis. Assay used: immunoSEQ multiplex PCR; TCRdb lists only in-frame clones, some missing. The data show about 100,000 clones, 85% to 95% seen once. Source: peripheral blood, taken in the third trimester of pregnancy. The source of these receptors is a female donor in good health, enrolled as a control in a pregnancy study.

J is TRBJ2-7 and V is TRBV5-6; D uncertain. V was shortened by 3 bases and J by 2 bases, with 6 bases between the two germline ends. This CDR3 is 12 amino acids long. Germline V lookup: CDR1 SGHDT, CDR2 YYEEEE. The CDR3 DNA is TGTGCCAGCAGCTCAACTCCCTACGAGCAGTACTTC. Its protein product is CASSSTPYEQYF.

The CDR3 is CASSQMFMENEQFF. The CDR3 DNA reads TGCGCCAGCAGCCAAATGTTTATGGAGAATGAGCAGTTCTTC. The chain is built from TRBV4-1 and TRBJ2-1; D call uncertain. V lost 2 bases and J 7 bases, leaving 12 bases between the germline ends. The CDR3 is 14 amino acids. The germline CDR1 and CDR2 sequences are MGHRA and YSYEKL.